The 12 T cell receptor beta chains below all came from one sample that was sequenced in a study of cytomegalovirus exposure and HLA in healthy donors. Profiled with immunoSEQ multiplex PCR; TCRdb holds only in-frame clones, not every one. The sample records around 300,000 clones, 65% to 90% being singletons. The sequenced sample consisted of PBMCs. These receptors originate from a young woman in good health and CMV-seronegative.

This chain links TRBV6-1 with TRBJ1-5; 10 bases map to TRBD1. Looked up from germline, CDR1 is MNHNS and CDR2 is SASEGT. This CDR3 region has 17 residues. The J segment lost 2 bases and the V segment lost 3 bases, leaving 7 bases of the junction unmatched. The CDR3 DNA follows: TGTGCCAGCAGTGAGACAGGGGGCAGGTTTGGCAATCAGCCCCAGCATTTT. Its translation is CASSETGGRFGNQPQHF.

The DNA of the CDR3 is TGTGCCAGCAGCCCTCCAATTCGTAGGGGACAGGGAAGGACTGAAGCTTTCTTT. Translated: CASSPPIRRGQGRTEAFF. This sequence joins TRBV11-2 and TRBJ1-1; 9 bases map to TRBD1. Germline CDR1 is SGHAT and CDR2 is FQNNGV. This CDR3 comprises 18 residues. V shed 5 bases and J 5 bases; nucleotides not matched to a gene: 18.

The V call is TRBV5-4, the J call TRBJ2-7, with D perhaps TRBD2 (6 bases). Germline CDR1 SGHNT, CDR2 YYREEE (reference sequence). The CDR3 extends over 12 amino acids. Trimming took 5 bases from V and 7 from J, leaving 13 bases between them. The CDR3 nucleotides read TGTGCCAGCAGTCCCCTAGCGAGGGAGCAGTACTTC. Protein: CASSPLAREQYF.

This chain connects TRBV6-5 to TRBJ2-5; a possible D gene is TRBD1 (6 bases). CDR1 and CDR2 from the germline V gene are MNHEY and SVGAGI. The CDR3 contains 14 residues. The V and J ends lost 4 bases and 1 base respectively, with 10 bases between them. CDR3 DNA sequence: TGTGCCAGCAGTTCTCCGACAGGCCAAGAGACCCAGTACTTC. Residues: CASSSPTGQETQYF.

Points on this clone: The sample carries other DNA sequences with the same CDR3. The chain uses TRBV27 and TRBJ2-7; D is ambiguous. Germline values: CDR1 MNHEY, CDR2 SMNVEV (reference sequence). V was shortened by 2 bases and J by 1 base, with 6 bases between the two germline ends. The CDR3 contains 13 residues. CDR3 region: CASSLAGSYEQYF. CDR3 nucleotides: TGTGCCAGCAGTTTAGCAGGATCCTACGAGCAGTACTTC.

The chain joins TRBV5-4 to TRBJ2-2; TRBD1 aligns across 7 bases. Germline CDR1 reads SGHNT; CDR2 reads YYREEE (reference sequence). Trimming cost V 6 bases and J 7 bases; bases outside gene matches: 12. This CDR3 is 15 amino acids long. The CDR3 DNA reads as TGTGCCAGCAACTCCTTCGACAGGGAAGTCGGGGAGCTGTTTTTT. Translated, it gives CASNSFDREVGELFF.

This clone was recorded a few times. The CDR3 nucleotides read TGCGCCAGCAGCCAAATACAGGGGCACACTGAAGCTTTCTTT. Residues: CASSQIQGHTEAFF. The chain combines TRBV5-1 with TRBJ1-1; 7 nucleotides align to TRBD1. CDR1 is SGHRS, CDR2 YFSETQ, per germline. The CDR3 contains 14 residues. The V gene end was trimmed by 4 bases and the J gene end by 3 bases; junction bases not matched to a gene: 6.

V usage is TRBV5-8 and J usage is TRBJ2-7; D possibly corresponds to TRBD1 (6 bases). The germline CDR1 and CDR2 sequences are SGHTS and YDEGEE. V was shortened by 10 bases and J by 2 bases, with 22 bases between the two germline ends. The CDR3 length is 15 residues. Here the CDR3 DNA reads TGTGCCGCAACCATCAGGGGACGGCAAACCTACGAGCAGTACTTC. Translating gives CAATIRGRQTYEQYF. Variable domain in full (rest from reference TRBV5-8 and TRBJ2-7): EAGVTQSPTHLIKTRGQQATLRCSPISGHTSVYWYQQALGLGLQFLLWYDEGEERNRGNFPPRFSGRQFPNYSSELNVNALELEDSALYLCAATIRGRQTYEQYFGPGTRLTVT.

The CDR3 nucleotides read TGTGCCAGCAGCTTGTCTAGCACCGACTGGGGGGACCAGTACTTC. Amino acids: CASSLSSTDWGDQYF. V gene TRBV5-4 combines with J gene TRBJ2-5; TRBD2 is a possible D gene (6 bases). V was trimmed by 1 base and J by 10 bases, leaving 20 bases between them. CDR1 and CDR2 (germline): SGHNT, YYREEE (reference sequence). The CDR3 is 15 residues long.

The chain employs TRBV7-6 and TRBJ2-7; TRBD2 agrees at 15 bases. After removal of 1 base from V and 5 bases from J, the junction contained 6 bases not matched to a gene. Germline CDR1 and CDR2: SGHVS and FNYEAQ. The length of the CDR3 is 17 residues. The CDR3 protein is CASSLGTSGRAGHEQYF. CDR3 nucleotide sequence: TGTGCCAGCAGCTTAGGGACTAGCGGGAGGGCAGGCCACGAGCAGTACTTC.

The rearrangement uses TRBV4-3 and TRBJ2-2; TRBD2 matches at 11 bases. After removal of 4 bases from V and 6 bases from J, the junction contained 7 bases not matched to a gene. The CDR3 is 16 amino acids. The V gene's germline CDR1 is LGHNA and CDR2 YSLEER. This chain's CDR3 is CASSPLAGGGPGELFF. The DNA for the CDR3 is TGCGCCAGCAGCCCTCTAGCGGGGGGCGGGCCCGGGGAGCTGTTTTTT.

The rearrangement uses TRBV10-3 and TRBJ2-7; 7 positions match TRBD2. Germline assignment: CDR1 ENHRY and CDR2 SYGVKD. V dropped 5 bases and J dropped 1; count of bases not matched to a gene: 8. The CDR3 extends over 15 amino acids. The CDR3 spells CAISPTAGLSYEQYF. The CDR3 DNA is TGTGCCATCAGTCCTACAGCGGGGTTGTCCTACGAGCAGTACTTC.